The present T cell receptor (beta chain) was sequenced within a study of beta chain features in type 1 diabetes. The overall study: All samples yielded 85 million to 130 million examined sorted cells.

This CDR3 has 16 residues. With 0 bases removed from V and 2 bases from J, the gap between germline ends came to 13 bases. Per the germline V gene, CDR1 is SGDLS and CDR2 is YYNGEE. Expressed TCRB transcripts got sequenced, as all isolated RNA was reverse transcribed. Repertoires were generated with immunoSEQ multiplex PCR, while TCRdb's copy carries only in-frame clones and drops some. Of a few hundred thousand clones in the sample, 8% to 10% were seen once. Broader study findings: When Type 1 diabetes patients were examined, their TCRB CDR3s proved moderately but significantly shorter in all four CD4+ subsets. Patients' naive, central memory and Treg TCRB repertoires seemed closer to one another than those of healthy donors. Diminished insertions and augmented deletions at VDJ junctions characterized type 1 diabetes patients.

All of the sorted populations showed purity greater than 95%. Regarding this clone: Its antigen is unknown.

The chain is built from TRBV9 and TRBJ2-3, with D maybe TRBD2 (6 bases). Sequenced: central memory CD4+ T cells from blood. The sequence came from a man aged 25-45 years with type 1 diabetes. In nucleotides, the CDR3 is TGTGCCAGCAGCGTAGGGGTGGGAGGCCCCACAGATACGCAGTATTTT. It translates to CASSVGVGGPTDTQYF.